This T cell receptor beta chain was obtained from a study of vaccination effects on CD4 cells after COVID-19. Looking at the study overall: Post-vaccine sample collection fell at a median of 72 days after the second dose. Cultivation was performed at approximately 2.1 million PBMC per well with roughly 9.2 IU/ml IL-2 and roughly 9.3 ug/ml peptides added.

This clone showed up just a few times. The antigen remains undetermined. The culture ran for 10 days before CD4+ T cells were isolated. PCR-confirmed SARS-CoV-2 infection occurred in the person between March and December 2020. Participants were given two doses of BNT162b2 or mRNA-1273 vaccine. Germline CDR1 and CDR2: MGHRA and YSYEKL. Germline trimming cut 2 bases from V and 2 bases from J; bases unmatched to any gene: 10. The CDR3 covers 18 residues. TCRdb's table, derived via immunoSEQ multiplex PCR, lists solely in-frame clones and lacks some. The sample carries about 34,000 clones, around 75% recorded once.

Source: CD4+ T cells from PBMCs cultured without peptide, taken after COVID-19 vaccination. The chain is built from TRBV4-1 and TRBJ1-3, with 9 bases fitting TRBD1. The sequence came from a human donor who had a prior SARS-CoV-2 infection. As DNA, the CDR3 is TGCGCCAGCAGCCAACCTGGAGGGTGGACAGGGGCTGGAAACACCATATATTTT. Its protein is CASSQPGGWTGAGNTIYF.